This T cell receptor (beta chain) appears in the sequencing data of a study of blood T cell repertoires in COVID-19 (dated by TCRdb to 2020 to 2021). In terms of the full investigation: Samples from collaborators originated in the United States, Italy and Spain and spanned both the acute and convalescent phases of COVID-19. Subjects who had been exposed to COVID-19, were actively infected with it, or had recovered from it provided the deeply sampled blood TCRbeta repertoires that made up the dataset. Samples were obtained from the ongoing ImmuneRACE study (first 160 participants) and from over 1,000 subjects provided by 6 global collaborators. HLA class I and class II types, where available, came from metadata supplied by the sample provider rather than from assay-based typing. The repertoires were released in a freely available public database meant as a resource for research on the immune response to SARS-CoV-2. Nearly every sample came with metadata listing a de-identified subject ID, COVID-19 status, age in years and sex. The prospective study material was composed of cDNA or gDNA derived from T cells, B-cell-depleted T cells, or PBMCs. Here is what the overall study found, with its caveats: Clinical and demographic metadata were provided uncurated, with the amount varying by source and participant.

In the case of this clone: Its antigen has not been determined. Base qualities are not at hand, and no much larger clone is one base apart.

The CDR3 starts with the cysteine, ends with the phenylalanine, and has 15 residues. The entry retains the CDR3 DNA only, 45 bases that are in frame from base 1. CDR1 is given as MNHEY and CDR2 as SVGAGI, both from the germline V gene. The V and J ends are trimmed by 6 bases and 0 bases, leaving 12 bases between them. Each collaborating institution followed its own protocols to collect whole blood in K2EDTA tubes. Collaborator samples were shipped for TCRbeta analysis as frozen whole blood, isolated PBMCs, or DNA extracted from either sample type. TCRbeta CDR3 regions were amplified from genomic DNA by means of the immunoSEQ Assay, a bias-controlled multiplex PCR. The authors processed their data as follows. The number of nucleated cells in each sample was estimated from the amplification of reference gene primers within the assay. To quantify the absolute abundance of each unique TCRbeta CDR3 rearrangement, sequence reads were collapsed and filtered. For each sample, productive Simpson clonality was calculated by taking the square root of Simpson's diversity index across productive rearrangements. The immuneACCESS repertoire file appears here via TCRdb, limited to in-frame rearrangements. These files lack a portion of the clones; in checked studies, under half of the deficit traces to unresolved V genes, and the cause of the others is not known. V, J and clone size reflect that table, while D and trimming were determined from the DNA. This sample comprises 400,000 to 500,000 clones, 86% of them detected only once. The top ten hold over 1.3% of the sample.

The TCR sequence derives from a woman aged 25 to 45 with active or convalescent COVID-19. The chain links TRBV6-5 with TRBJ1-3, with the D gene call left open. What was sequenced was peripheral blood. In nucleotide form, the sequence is TGTGCCAGCAGCGGGGTCGGGTACTCTGGAAACACCATATATTTT. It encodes CASSGVGYSGNTIYF.